These 32 T cell receptor beta chains were all obtained from the same sample, sequenced in a study of T cells in Graves' hyperthyroidism and ophthalmopathy. What was amplified from RNA transcripts were TCR beta CDR3 regions. Using the HTBI primer set, a first-round RT-PCR was run on the TCR CDR3. TCRdb processed the multiplex PCR reads anew with MiXCR; each CDR3 protein has one entry. The sample contains roughly 500,000 distinct CDR3 sequences, approximately 48% of which appear only once. Material: peripheral blood or thyroid tissue (not recorded which). These receptor sequences come from an adult woman with Graves' disease, either hyperthyroidism or ophthalmopathy (not recorded which).

The rearrangement joins TRBV12-3 or TRBV12-4 to TRBJ2-5, with 9 bases lining up with TRBD1. The CDR3 runs 16 residues. V was clipped by 5 bases and J by 2 bases; unmatched bases: 9. The CDR3 nucleotides read TGTGCCAGCAGTGCTACACCGGGGACAGGGCAAGAGACCCAGTACTTC. Translated: CASSATPGTGQETQYF.

The chain links TRBV10-3 to TRBJ1-5; 7 bases fit TRBD1. Germline-derived CDR1 and CDR2 are ENHRY and SYGVKD. CDR3 length: 16 amino acids. V lost 6 bases and J lost 4; bases outside the gene matches: 12. The CDR3 DNA reads as TGTGCCATCAGCCCAAGACAGGGTGTAGGGAATCAGCCCCAGCATTTT. Translating it yields CAISPRQGVGNQPQHF.

This clonotype showed up many times. The chain is built from TRBV15 and TRBJ1-2; D is uncertain. CDR1 is LNHNV, CDR2 YYDKDF, per germline (reference sequence). V lost 3 bases and J 2 bases, leaving 4 bases between the germline ends. The CDR3 spans 12 residues. CDR3 sequence (DNA): TGTGCCACCAGCAGGGAGAACTATGGCTACACCTTC. As protein: CATSRENYGYTF.

The V and J genes are TRBV2 and TRBJ1-2; D possibly corresponds to TRBD1 (6 bases). The CDR3 runs 13 residues. The V and J ends lost 10 bases and 7 bases respectively, with 19 bases between them. Germline assignment: CDR1 SNHLY and CDR2 FYNNEI. CDR3 nucleotides: TGTGCCACCCGGGACACCGGGATGGGTGGCTACACCTTC. As protein: CATRDTGMGGYTF.

J is TRBJ2-2 and V is TRBV19, with D perhaps matching TRBD1 or TRBD2 (5 bases each). In germline, CDR1 is LNHDA, CDR2 SQIVND (reference sequence). V was pared by 3 bases and J by 6 bases, with 11 bases between. The CDR3 has 14 amino acids. The chain's CDR3 is CASSIGAASGELFF. The CDR3, as DNA: TGTGCCAGTAGTATCGGGGCAGCCTCCGGGGAGCTGTTTTTT. Full variable domain (remainder filled in from reference TRBV19 and TRBJ2-2): DGGITQSPKYLFRKEGQNVTLSCEQNLNHDAMYWYRQDPGQGLRLIYYSQIVNDFQKGDIAEGYSVSREKKESFPLTVTSAQKNPTAFYLCASSIGAASGELFFGEGSRLTVL.

This clonotype was seen repeatedly, ten times or more. This chain links TRBV15 with TRBJ2-7; D is possibly TRBD2 (5 bases). This CDR3 region has 15 residues. V gave up 1 base and J gave up 1 base, with 11 bases separating them. CDR1 and CDR2 from the germline V gene are LNHNV and YYDKDF (reference sequence). The CDR3 coding sequence is TGTGCCACCAGCAGAGCTAGGGAGACGTCCTACGAGCAGTACTTC. Translated, it gives CATSRARETSYEQYF.

This clonotype was detected a few times. The chain employs TRBV7-6 and TRBJ2-7; 10 bases align to TRBD1. J lost 7 bases, V lost 8 bases, and 8 bases had no gene match. The CDR3 length is 13 residues. Germline V gene lookup returns CDR1 SGHVS and CDR2 FNYEAQ. CDR3 bases: TGTGCCAGCGGCGACAGGGGGCCAGGAGAGCAGTACTTC. Encoded protein: CASGDRGPGEQYF.

About this clonotype itself: Mismatch with germline at one junction end may stem from a read error. This chain connects TRBV25-1 to TRBJ1-1, with D possibly TRBD1 on 6 matching bases. Germline assignment: CDR1 MGHDK and CDR2 SYGVNS. The CDR3 sequence is 17 residues long. The CDR3 DNA is TGTGCCCGCAGTGCCAGTATGGACAGAATAATGAACACTGAAGCTTTCTTT. Translated: CARSASMDRIMNTEAFF.

This clonotype was seen at least ten times. The rearrangement uses TRBV29-1 and TRBJ1-2; D call uncertain. The germline gives CDR1 SQVTM, CDR2 ANQGSEA. This CDR3 region has 11 residues. Trimming took 5 bases from V and 8 from J, leaving 12 bases between them. For the CDR3, the DNA is TGCAGCGTTCGGACTTTATTGGGCTACACCTTC. Amino acid sequence: CSVRTLLGYTF.

This clonotype was recorded a few times. V usage is TRBV10-1 and J usage is TRBJ2-7; 7 bases agree with TRBD2. The germline V gene has CDR1 WNHNN and CDR2 SYGVQD (reference sequence). The CDR3 has 13 amino acids. Unmatched junction bases numbered 5, after V lost 4 bases and J lost 5 bases. This chain's CDR3 is CASSGREIHEQYF. The CDR3 nucleotides are TGCGCCAGCAGTGGGCGGGAGATCCACGAGCAGTACTTC.

V usage is TRBV2 and J usage is TRBJ1-1, with TRBD1 matching 9 bases. The V and J ends lost 6 bases and 2 bases, in that order; junction bases with no gene match: 7. The CDR3 runs to 15 residues. Germline CDR1 is SNHLY and CDR2 is FYNNEI. This CDR3 reads CASRPGTGRNTEAFF. The CDR3 DNA follows: TGTGCCAGCAGACCCGGGACAGGGCGAAACACTGAAGCTTTCTTT.

This clonotype was seen once. The genes are TRBV29-1 and TRBJ2-7; D assignment may be TRBD1 or TRBD2 (5 bases each). The CDR3 is 14 amino acids. The V and J ends lost 0 bases and 0 bases respectively, with 9 bases between them. Germline loops: CDR1 SQVTM, CDR2 ANQGSEA. The CDR3: CSVEDQGTSYEQYF. The CDR3, as DNA: TGCAGCGTTGAAGATCAAGGGACCTCCTACGAGCAGTACTTC.

About this clonotype: In this CDR3 the conserved last residue, phenylalanine or tryptophan, is missing, so a read error is likely. The DNA is omitted, as the CDR3 cannot be located on it reliably, and the CDR3 follows TCRdb's listing. The V and J genes are TRBV7-8 and TRBJ2-2. The CDR3 contains 14 residues when both ends are counted. CDR1 and CDR2 from the germline V gene are SGHVS and FQNEAQ. CDR3 in amino acids: CASSLLANTGELSS.

This clonotype appeared many times. The J gene is TRBJ2-5, the V gene TRBV5-6, with 9 bases lining up with TRBD2. Per germline, CDR1 SGHDT and CDR2 YYEEEE. This CDR3 spans 15 amino acids. V shed 1 base and J 5 bases; nucleotides not matched to a gene: 6. The CDR3 DNA reads TGTGCCAGCAGCTTGTCCGGACTAGCGAGGGAGACCCAGTACTTC. Translation: CASSLSGLARETQYF.

The rearrangement links TRBV14 to TRBJ1-1; D is unclear. This CDR3 spans 16 amino acids. Germline V gives CDR1 SGHDN, CDR2 FVKESK. V lost 4 bases to trimming and J lost 8 bases, with 23 bases between them. The CDR3 region is CASSPDYFWAPGEAFF. The CDR3 coding sequence is TGTGCCAGCAGCCCAGACTACTTTTGGGCGCCCGGAGAAGCTTTCTTT.

This clonotype showed up just a few times. The gene calls are TRBV2 and TRBJ2-2; the D gene is possibly TRBD1 (5 bases). Trimming removed 7 bases from V and 6 bases from J, with 9 bases in between. The CDR3 extends over 12 amino acids. Germline V gene data show CDR1 as SNHLY and CDR2 as FYNNEI. The CDR3 region has the DNA TGTGCCAGCAAGGGGATGCCCGGGGAGCTGTTTTTT. Amino acids: CASKGMPGELFF.

This clonotype was observed many times. The V gene is TRBV7-9, the J gene TRBJ1-2; no firm D call. Germline V gene lookup returns CDR1 SEHNR and CDR2 FQNEAQ (reference sequence). With 7 bases removed from V and 4 bases from J, the gap between germline ends came to 13 bases. The CDR3 totals 13 residues. The DNA of the CDR3 is TGTGCCAGCACCCCAGCCGGGTTCTATGGCTACACCTTC. Its translation is CASTPAGFYGYTF.

The chain combines TRBV15 with TRBJ2-5, with D unclear. Trimming pared 2 bases from V and 5 bases from J, leaving 6 bases between. Looked up from germline, CDR1 is LNHNV and CDR2 is YYDKDF (reference sequence). This CDR3 has 12 residues. In nucleotides, the CDR3 is TGTGCCACCAGCAGATCTTCGGAGACCCAGTACTTC. Protein sequence: CATSRSSETQYF.

This sequence joins TRBV20-1 and TRBJ1-1; D may be TRBD1 (5 bases). V dropped 5 bases and J dropped 7 bases, with 14 bases sitting between them. The CDR3 contains 12 residues. The germline V gene has CDR1 DFQATT and CDR2 SNEGSKA (reference sequence). CDR3 protein: CSAYTRQIEAFF. CDR3 coding DNA: TGCAGTGCTTATACCCGACAGATTGAAGCTTTCTTT.

J is TRBJ1-6 and V is TRBV10-2, with a possible D match to TRBD1 (6 bases). This CDR3 contains 15 residues. With 7 bases removed from V and 6 bases from J, the gap between germline ends came to 16 bases. Looked up from germline, CDR1 is WSHSY and CDR2 is SAAADI. CDR3: CASTGGAGRNSPLHF. CDR3 DNA sequence: TGCGCCAGCACGGGGGGGGCGGGTCGTAATTCACCCCTCCACTTT.

This clonotype was detected only a few times. The chain recombines TRBV4-2 with TRBJ1-3, with TRBD1 as a possible D gene (5 bases). CDR3 length: 16 amino acids. Germline V gene sequence: CDR1 LGHNA, CDR2 YNFKEQ. V dropped 5 bases and J dropped 3 bases, with 17 bases sitting between them. CDR3 nucleotide sequence: TGTGCCAGCAGCTGGGGGTTGGGAACCGATGGAAACACCATATATTTT. Protein sequence: CASSWGLGTDGNTIYF.

This clonotype was recorded many times. The CDR3: CASSLAGAGNQPQHF. CDR3 nucleotide sequence: TGTGCCAGCAGTTTGGCAGGGGCAGGTAATCAGCCCCAGCATTTT. This sequence joins TRBV12-3 or TRBV12-4 and TRBJ1-5; the D gene is possibly TRBD1 (6 bases). The V and J ends lost 3 bases and 4 bases respectively, with 13 bases between them. The CDR3 sequence is 15 residues long.

This clonotype has more than one count but fewer than ten. V gene TRBV7-2 combines with J gene TRBJ1-1, with D unclear. Trimming stripped 5 bases from V and 6 bases from J, with 10 bases between. The length of the CDR3 is 12 residues. Germline lookup yields CDR1 SGHTA and CDR2 FQGNSA. In nucleotides, the CDR3 is TGTGCCAGCAGCCGAGACTCAGCTGAAGCTTTCTTT. Encoded protein: CASSRDSAEAFF.

The chain links TRBV7-8 to TRBJ1-4, with D possibly TRBD1 on 6 matching bases. In germline, CDR1 is SGHVS, CDR2 FQNEAQ. This CDR3 is built from 15 residues. V was shortened by 3 bases and J by 7 bases, with 15 bases between the two germline ends. CDR3 protein: CASSFSFGGGEKLFF. For the CDR3, the DNA is TGTGCCAGCAGCTTTTCCTTCGGAGGGGGTGAAAAACTGTTTTTT.

There are a few counts of this clonotype. The chain recombines TRBV29-1 with TRBJ2-1, with 8 bases that match TRBD1. Germline assignment: CDR1 SQVTM and CDR2 ANQGSEA. This CDR3 is built from 12 residues. Unmatched junction bases numbered 7, after V lost 6 bases and J lost 9 bases. For the CDR3, the DNA is TGCAGCGTCGATAACAGGGGGAGTGAGCAGTTCTTC. Its translation: CSVDNRGSEQFF.

This clonotype was counted at least ten times. This chain's CDR3 is CSARQTGKPQHF. The CDR3 DNA reads as TGCAGTGCGCGCCAAACAGGAAAGCCCCAGCATTTT. This rearrangement joins TRBV20-1 to TRBJ1-5; D may be TRBD1 (5 bases). The V gene lost 6 bases and the J gene lost 8 bases, with 14 bases spanning the gap. This CDR3 has 12 amino acids. Germline CDR1 DFQATT, CDR2 SNEGSKA (reference sequence).

There are many counts of this clonotype. This chain joins TRBV20-1 and TRBJ2-7; 9 bases line up with TRBD2. The CDR3 is made up of 16 amino acids. V shed 0 bases, J shed 0 bases, and the junction held 6 bases outside the gene matches. Germline V gene data show CDR1 as DFQATT and CDR2 as SNEGSKA (reference sequence). The CDR3 here is CSARDPSGRTSYEQYF. CDR3 in DNA: TGCAGTGCTAGAGACCCCAGCGGGAGGACCTCCTACGAGCAGTACTTC.

This chain uses TRBV2 with TRBJ2-7; 7 bases map to TRBD2. CDR1 SNHLY and CDR2 FYNNEI come from the germline V gene. J was trimmed by 4 bases and V by 9 bases; bases with no gene match: 9. CDR3 length equals 13 residues. DNA for the CDR3: TGTGCCAGTCATCGAATGCGGGGGTACGAGCAGTACTTC. Its protein product is CASHRMRGYEQYF.

The V gene is TRBV7-2, the J gene TRBJ2-7; TRBD2 is a possible D gene (7 bases). Germline V gene lookup returns CDR1 SGHTA and CDR2 FQGNSA. V lost 6 bases and J lost 9, with 15 bases in between. This CDR3 contains 12 residues. The CDR3 sequence: CASRPRRGGQYF. CDR3 nucleotide sequence: TGTGCCAGCAGGCCGAGGAGGGGGGGGCAGTACTTC.

The chain is built from TRBV10-2 and TRBJ2-3; TRBD2 matches 9 bases. The germline V gene encodes CDR1 WSHSY and CDR2 SAAADI. The CDR3 is made up of 15 amino acids. V lost 7 bases, J lost 2 bases, and 7 bases stayed unmatched. This chain's CDR3 is CASKLTSGDTDTQYF. The DNA of the CDR3 is TGCGCCAGCAAGCTGACTAGCGGAGACACAGATACGCAGTATTTT.

The chain joins TRBV2 to TRBJ1-1; D not resolved. The CDR3 length is 13 residues. Germline CDR1 reads SNHLY; CDR2 reads FYNNEI. V was pared by 8 bases and J by 1 base, with 11 bases between. CDR3 nucleotides: TGTGCCAGCGGAAGAAACCGGAACACTGAAGCTTTCTTT. This codes for CASGRNRNTEAFF. Supplemented by reference TRBV2 and TRBJ1-1, the full variable domain reads EPEVTQTPSHQVTQMGQEVILRCVPISNHLYFYWYRQILGQKVEFLVSFYNNEISEKSEIFDDQFSVERPDGSNFTLKIRSTKLEDSAMYFCASGRNRNTEAFFGQGTRLTVV.

This rearrangement joins TRBV5-1 to TRBJ2-7, with D tentatively TRBD1 or TRBD2 (5 bases each). Germline CDR1 and CDR2: SGHRS and YFSETQ. V was pared by 4 bases and J by 2 bases, with 13 bases between. The CDR3 totals 14 residues. The CDR3 spells CASSNRDRTYEQYF. DNA of the CDR3: TGCGCCAGCAGCAACCGGGACCGCACCTACGAGCAGTACTTC.